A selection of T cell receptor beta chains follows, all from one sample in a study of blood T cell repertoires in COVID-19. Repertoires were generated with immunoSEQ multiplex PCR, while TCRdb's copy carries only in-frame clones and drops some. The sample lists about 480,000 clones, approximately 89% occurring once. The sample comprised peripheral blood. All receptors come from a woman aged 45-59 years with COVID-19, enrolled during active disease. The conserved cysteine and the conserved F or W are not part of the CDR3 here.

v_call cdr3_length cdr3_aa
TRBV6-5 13 ASSPGQDRVYGYT
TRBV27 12 ASSLSSGPTEAF
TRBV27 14 ASSGWGKGASYEQY
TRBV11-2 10 ASSPSNTEAF
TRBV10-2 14 ASSESLAGANNEQF
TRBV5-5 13 ASSRTGGNFNEQY
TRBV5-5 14 ASSLGTGVSNQPQH
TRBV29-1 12 SVDQGDRVNEQY
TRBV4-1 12 ASSHSTENNEQF
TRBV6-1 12 ASSELRDRACHT
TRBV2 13 ASRRGTASGNTIY
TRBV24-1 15 ATSGGAGPKSSYEQY
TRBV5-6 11 ASSSEGGYTIY
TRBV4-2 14 ASSQEPGQVIRGYT
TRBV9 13 ASSALTGPNYGYT
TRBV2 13 ASSEWDRALYGYT
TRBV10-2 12 ASSGSLYTDTQY
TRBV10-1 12 ARYGDCMEETQY
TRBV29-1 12 SVLGGAKADTQY
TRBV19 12 ASTQTGTQYEQY
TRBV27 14 ASRRTVSDSYYGYT
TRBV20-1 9 SAREREKLF
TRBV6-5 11 ATSGSRGSPLH
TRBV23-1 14 ASRPMGGGESEKLF
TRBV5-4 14 ASSFPGQRAEETQY
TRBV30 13 AWKAVDSSGNTIY
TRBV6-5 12 ASSYQQGNTEAF
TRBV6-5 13 ASRTGGSSYNEQF
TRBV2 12 ASSAFTGGAEQY
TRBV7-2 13 ASSLDGTIGGPQH